The sequence of this TCR beta chain was determined in a study of cytomegalovirus exposure and HLA in healthy donors (dated by TCRdb to 2015 to 2018). At the level of the whole study: In an earlier analysis of some 610 of the donors, about 260 Gb of sequence data and approximately 120 million unique TCR beta sequences from about 190 million T cells were reported. About 280 gigabases of sequencing data and tens of millions of unique TCR sequences were included in an early release covering over 600 HLA-typed donors. Of the 300 to 500 genotyped donors, less than 90% were placed in the genetic ancestry cluster associated with self-reported Caucasian donors. The study was designed to test whether signatures of past pathogen exposure could be identified by cataloging public T cell receptors. The study used immunosequencing to profile the T cell repertoires of approximately 640 subjects and linked those repertoires to cytomegalovirus serostatus. Besides the first cohort of around 700 subjects, a separate validation cohort made up of 120 different subjects was used. The study combined high-throughput TCR immunosequencing, statistical association of individual TCRs with disease status, and machine learning to predict cytomegalovirus infection status. A later analysis re-analyzed previously published TCR beta repertoires from about 600 donors and added high-resolution HLA genotyping to study TCR occurrence patterns. Rather than drawing on any new phenotypic data, the later analysis identified candidate immune exposures from TCR beta sequences and the way those sequences occurred across donors. An earlier analysis of some 600 of the donors applied high-throughput TCR beta sequencing to assess whether each TCR beta V gene segment acted as functional or pseudogenic. Donor age, sex, ethnicity and CMV serostatus were collected together with the repertoire data. Genome-wide SNP genotypes for about 65% of the roughly 700 donors were used in a later genetic analysis, which treated that subset as a discovery cohort. All discovery cohort repertoires had been generated using a single sequencing platform. HLA typing included class I and class II loci at four-digit resolution. The number of typed donors differed by locus: 629-630 for A, B, C, DRB1 and DQB1; some 500 for DQA1; over 600 for DPA1; and roughly 450 for DPB1. Four to six DR-DQ haplotypes were handled as single units for association and clustering, since linkage in the cohort was strong. Across some 400 genotyped donors of the cohort, an average of 235,054 unique TCR beta nucleotide sequences per donor were sequenced, and 15% to 20% of those sequences were non-productive. What the authors observed across the whole study: In a later genetic analysis, a missense DCLRE1C variant was associated with V-gene and J-gene trimming of TCR beta chains, and the association was replicated in an independent cohort. Most TCR sequences were observed very rarely across donors, whereas some public TCRs were present in many individuals. At a false discovery rate of 0.05, a later analysis linked fewer than 20,000 TCR beta sequences to specific HLA alleles. The classifier was reported to diagnose cytomegalovirus status with high specificity and sensitivity in both the original cohort and the validation cohort. A further reported finding was that TCR beta sequences accurately predicted the HLA-A and HLA-B alleles for most subjects in the first cohort. A group of highly shared sequence variants was considered likely to be a technical artifact of the sequencing pipeline. Sequencing depth was assumed to be roughly uniform across donors in the presence/absence analyses, though that assumption may not hold. HLA typing was unavailable for some donors at each locus, so association tests used only the typed subset. Correlated functional status among segregating V segments might be attributable to linkage disequilibrium, but an unknown experimental factor could not be ruled out. The authors suggested that the approach could potentially be generalized to other disease states and immunological phenotypes. In a later analysis, most CMV-associated TCR beta chains were found to appear HLA-restricted, with HLA associations seemingly driven largely by CMV exposure. Three of the identified cytomegalovirus-associated TCR beta chains were confirmed in vitro to be specific for cytomegalovirus antigens. The 87-base-pair reads could not distinguish some IMGT-functional V segments, including TRBV6-2 and TRBV6-3, so those segments were excluded. The only immune exposure information available for the cohort was CMV serostatus. In a later analysis, the rate of TCR association differed among HLA loci, with DRB1 alleles having the most associated TCRs and HLA-C alleles having the fewest. Because counts were too low, more than 15 rarely observed V segments, including chromosome 9 orphons, were left out of the earlier analysis of over 550 of the donors. In this cohort, only TCR beta chains were sequenced, and detectable features were limited by the absence of alpha or paired-chain data. In a later analysis, several top co-occurrence clusters were reported to appear linked to parvovirus B19, influenza, CMV and Epstein-Barr virus. When HLA alleles, especially DR and DQ, strongly co-occurred, TCR associations were difficult to assign to individual alleles. In an earlier analysis of more than 500 of the donors, most TCR beta V segments appeared in productive rearrangements about 87% or about 30% of the time, broadly matching IMGT annotations. Compared with the 666-donor mean, donors in an Asian-associated ancestry cluster had fewer N-insertions in productive TCRs, according to a later genetic analysis. In a later analysis, HLA-associated TCR beta chains showed more clonal expansion and lower generation probabilities than non-associated chains that were equally common. A total of around 150 TCR beta chains were listed by the study as associated with cytomegalovirus.

The cohort was made up of roughly 670 healthy bone marrow donors. All cohort members were sampled while nominally healthy, although unrecorded immune exposures were likely present. The donor was CMV seropositive and was included in the group of some 290 seropositive cohort members. A peripheral blood sample was collected from each donor, and TCR beta sequencing was performed on peripheral blood mononuclear cells. The Qiagen DNeasy Blood Extraction Kit was used to extract genomic DNA from the blood cell samples. Remarks on this clone: Its specific antigen is unknown. No base quality information exists; no much larger clone differs at one position.

Library preparation employed the immunoSEQ multiplex PCR assay. For the multiplex PCR, a mixture combining 60 forward primers for TCR Vbeta segments and 13 reverse primers for TCR Jbeta segments was used. The CDR3 region of rearranged TCR beta genes was amplified from genomic DNA with a multiplex PCR assay. On the Illumina HiSeq System, the amplified TCR beta libraries were sequenced as 87-base-pair reads. The published analysis was carried out like this. Across the roughly 600 repertoires, a later analysis counted 60 million to 90 million unique TCR beta chains, roughly 11 million of which were shared by at least two donors. A nearest-neighbor algorithm error-corrected the raw reads and collapsed the reads into unique sequences, merging closely related sequences to remove PCR and sequencing errors. V, D and J gene segments were assigned by aligning CDR3 sequences to IMGT reference sequences. For a sequence to be retained, a match of at least six nucleotides was required to both a V gene segment and a J gene segment. Rearrangements were called productive when the CDR3 lacked stop codons and stayed in frame with V and J; all others were non-productive. Following IMGT convention, CDR3 was defined as the stretch from the second conserved V-encoded cysteine up to the conserved J-encoded phenylalanine. Sequences without an unambiguous match to a single V gene segment were excluded from the earlier analysis of about 600 of the donors. In an earlier analysis of 587 of the donors, V segments were called functional above 56.7% productive rearrangements and were called segregating when the between-donor standard deviation exceeded 5%. To diagnose cytomegalovirus status from the catalog of TCR beta chain sequences, a statistical classification framework was built. In a later analysis, V and J genes were assigned by comparing TCR nucleotide sequences against IMGT/GENE-DB human TR gene sequences. A later analysis assigned CDR3 sequences and most-parsimonious VDJ recombination scenarios with the TCRdist pipeline. In a later analysis, every TCR beta chain was defined by the combination of its CDR3 amino acid sequence and its V-gene family, and reads without a unique V-gene family were dropped. A later analysis removed several hundred highly shared, low-generation-probability nucleotide sequences to deal with suspected cross-contamination and a sequencing artifact. In a later analysis, a clonal expansion index was calculated for each public chain from normalized within-repertoire ranks of inferred template counts. In a later analysis, generation probabilities were computed using a VDJ recombination model fitted to out-of-frame rearrangements, and the results were checked against IGoR. In a later analysis, TCR-TCR, TCR-HLA and TCR-CMV co-occurrence was scored with hypergeometric tests, and a repertoire-size bias correction was applied to TCR pairs. False discovery rates were estimated in a later analysis by permuting HLA or CMV assignments 20 times. In a later analysis, co-occurring TCRs were grouped with DBSCAN, and TCRdist sequence similarity was added when clustering was performed within HLA-allele-positive subsets. Repertoires with fewer than 30,000 or more than 120,000 public chains were left out of co-occurrence clustering, as were five repertoires with anomalous nucleotide sharing. What TCRdb holds here is the immuneACCESS table cut down to in-frame rearrangements. Part of the clones is not present; checked against another copy, under half of the missing clones reflect an unresolved V gene, and the others are unexplained. Clonal size and the V and J genes are those of that table, whereas D and trimming came from the DNA. The sample has roughly 100,000 clones on record, roughly 80% of them singletons. In total, the top ten clones hold around 9.6% of the sample.

Germline trimming: 6 bases from V, 9 bases from J; junction bases outside gene matches: 12. Based on the germline V gene (reference sequence), the CDR1 and CDR2 sequences are SEHNR and FQNEAQ. The CDR3 measures 17 amino acids from cysteine to phenylalanine. The entry retains the CDR3 DNA only, 51 bases that are in frame from base 1. Recombination linked TRBV7-9 to TRBJ2-1; TRBD2 agrees with 15 junctional bases. This clonotype was sampled from a male donor in good health and CMV-seropositive. Sequenced sample: PBMCs. CDR3 loop: CASRPPGTSGRRTEQFF. Read as DNA, the sequence is TGTGCCAGCAGACCTCCGGGGACTAGCGGGAGGCGAACTGAGCAGTTCTTC.